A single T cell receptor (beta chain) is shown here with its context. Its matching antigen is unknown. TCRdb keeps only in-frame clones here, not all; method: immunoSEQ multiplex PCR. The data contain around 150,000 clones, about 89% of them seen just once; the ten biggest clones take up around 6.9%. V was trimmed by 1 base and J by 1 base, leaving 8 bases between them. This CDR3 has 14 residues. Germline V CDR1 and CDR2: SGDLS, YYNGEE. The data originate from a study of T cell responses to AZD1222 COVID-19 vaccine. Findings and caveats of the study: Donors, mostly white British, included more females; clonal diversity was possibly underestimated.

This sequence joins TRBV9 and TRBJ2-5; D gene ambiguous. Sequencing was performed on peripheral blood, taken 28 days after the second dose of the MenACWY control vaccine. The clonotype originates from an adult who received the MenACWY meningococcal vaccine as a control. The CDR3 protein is CASSVRGFQETQYF. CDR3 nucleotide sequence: TGTGCCAGCAGCGTAAGAGGATTCCAAGAGACCCAGTACTTC.